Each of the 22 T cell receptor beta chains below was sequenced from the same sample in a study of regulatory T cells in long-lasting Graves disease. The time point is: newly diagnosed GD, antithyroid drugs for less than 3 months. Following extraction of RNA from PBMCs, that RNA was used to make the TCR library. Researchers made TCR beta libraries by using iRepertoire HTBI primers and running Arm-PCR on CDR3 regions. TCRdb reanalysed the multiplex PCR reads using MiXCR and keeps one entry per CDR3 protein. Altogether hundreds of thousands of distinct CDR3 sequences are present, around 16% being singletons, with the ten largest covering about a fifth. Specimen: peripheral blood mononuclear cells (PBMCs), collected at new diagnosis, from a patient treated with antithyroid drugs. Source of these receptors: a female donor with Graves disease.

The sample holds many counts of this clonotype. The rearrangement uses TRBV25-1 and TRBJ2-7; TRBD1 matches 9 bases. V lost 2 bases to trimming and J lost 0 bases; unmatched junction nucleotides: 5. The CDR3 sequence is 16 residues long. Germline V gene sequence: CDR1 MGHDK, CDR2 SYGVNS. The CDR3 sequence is CASSETGTGFSYEQYF. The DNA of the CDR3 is TGTGCCAGCAGTGAAACCGGGACAGGGTTCTCCTACGAGCAGTACTTC.

The CDR3 nucleotides read TGTGCCAGCAGTACCGGACAGGGAAGGACTCAGCCCCAGCATTTT. As protein: CASSTGQGRTQPQHF. The chain employs TRBV6-2 or TRBV6-3 and TRBJ1-5; the match to TRBD1 covers 8 bases. With V trimmed by 5 bases and J by 6 bases, 9 bases remained unmatched. The CDR3 is 15 residues long. Per germline, CDR1 MNHEY and CDR2 SVGEGT.

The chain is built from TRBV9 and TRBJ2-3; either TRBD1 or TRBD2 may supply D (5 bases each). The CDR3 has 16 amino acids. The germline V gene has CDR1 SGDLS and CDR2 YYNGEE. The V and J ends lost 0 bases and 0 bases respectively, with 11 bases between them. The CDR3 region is CASSVEGDLSTDTQYF. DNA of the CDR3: TGTGCCAGCAGCGTAGAAGGGGACCTTAGCACAGATACGCAGTATTTT.

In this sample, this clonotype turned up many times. CDR3 residues: CAITGSPGDQPQHF. DNA of the CDR3: TGTGCCATCACCGGCAGTCCGGGAGATCAGCCCCAGCATTTT. The chain links TRBV10-3 to TRBJ1-5; no reliable D call. The CDR3 totals 14 residues. V was cut by 7 bases and J by 5 bases, with 15 bases left in between. Germline CDR1 reads ENHRY; CDR2 reads SYGVKD.

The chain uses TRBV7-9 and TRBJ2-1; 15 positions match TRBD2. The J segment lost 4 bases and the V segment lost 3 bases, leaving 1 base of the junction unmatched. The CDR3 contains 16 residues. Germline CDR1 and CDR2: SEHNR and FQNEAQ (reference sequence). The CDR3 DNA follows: TGTGCCAGCAGCTTCGGGACTAGCGGGGGGTACAATGAGCAGTTCTTC. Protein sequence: CASSFGTSGGYNEQFF. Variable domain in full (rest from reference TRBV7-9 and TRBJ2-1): DTGVSQNPRHKITKRGQNVTFRCDPISEHNRLYWYRQTLGQGPEFLTYFQNEAQLEKSRLLSDRFSAERPKGSFSTLEIQRTEQGDSAMYLCASSFGTSGGYNEQFFGPGTRLTVL.

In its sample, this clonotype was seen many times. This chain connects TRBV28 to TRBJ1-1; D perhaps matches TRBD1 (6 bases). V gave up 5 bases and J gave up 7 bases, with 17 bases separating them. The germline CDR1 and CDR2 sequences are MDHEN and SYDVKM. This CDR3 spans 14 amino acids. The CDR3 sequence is CASSAIPGHSEAFF. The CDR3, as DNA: TGTGCCAGCAGTGCCATACCGGGACACAGTGAAGCTTTCTTT.

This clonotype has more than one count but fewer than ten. The CDR3 protein is CSARLGGYTF. In DNA form, the CDR3 reads TGCAGTGCTAGGCTTGGCGGCTACACCTTC. This chain uses TRBV20-1 with TRBJ1-2, with D unclear. Per germline, CDR1 DFQATT and CDR2 SNEGSKA (reference sequence). The CDR3 totals 10 residues. Trimming cost V 3 bases and J 8 bases, with 7 bases left between them.

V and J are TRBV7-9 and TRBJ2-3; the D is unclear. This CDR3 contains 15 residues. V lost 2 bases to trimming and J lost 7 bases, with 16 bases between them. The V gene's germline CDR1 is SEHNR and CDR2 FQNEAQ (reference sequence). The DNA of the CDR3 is TGTGCCAGCAGCTTAAGAGACTCAATTCTCTATACGCAGTATTTT. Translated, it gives CASSLRDSILYTQYF.

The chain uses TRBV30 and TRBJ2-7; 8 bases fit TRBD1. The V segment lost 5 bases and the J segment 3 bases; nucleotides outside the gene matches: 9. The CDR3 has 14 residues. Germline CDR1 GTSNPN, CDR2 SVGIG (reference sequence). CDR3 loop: CAWDTGQEFYEQYF. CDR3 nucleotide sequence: TGTGCCTGGGACACGGGACAGGAGTTCTACGAGCAGTACTTC. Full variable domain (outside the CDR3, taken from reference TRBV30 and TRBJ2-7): SQTIHQWPATLVQPVGSPLSLECTVEGTSNPNLYWYRQAAGRGLQLLFYSVGIGQISSEVPQNLSASRPQDRQFILSSKKLLLSDSGFYLCAWDTGQEFYEQYFGPGTRLTVT.

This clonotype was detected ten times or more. Here the CDR3 reads CASSYSRQGSAYEQYF. DNA of the CDR3: TGTGCCAGCAGTTACTCTAGGCAGGGGAGCGCCTACGAGCAGTACTTC. The chain carries TRBV6-2 or TRBV6-3 and TRBJ2-7, with D possibly being TRBD1 (6 bases). Deletions cut 0 bases from V and 2 bases from J, with 14 bases between. The CDR3 totals 16 residues. Looked up from germline, CDR1 is MNHEY and CDR2 is SVGEGT.

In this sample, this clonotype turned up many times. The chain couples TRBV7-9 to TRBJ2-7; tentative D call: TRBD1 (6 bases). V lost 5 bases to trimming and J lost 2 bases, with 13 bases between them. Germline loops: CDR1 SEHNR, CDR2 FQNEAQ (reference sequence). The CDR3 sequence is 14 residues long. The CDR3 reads CASSRTDSPYEQYF. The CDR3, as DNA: TGTGCCAGCAGCCGGACAGATTCCCCCTACGAGCAGTACTTC.

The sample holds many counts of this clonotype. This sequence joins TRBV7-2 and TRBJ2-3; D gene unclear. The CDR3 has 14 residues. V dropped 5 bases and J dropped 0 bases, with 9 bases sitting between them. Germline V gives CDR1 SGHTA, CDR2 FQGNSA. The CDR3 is CASSGPGSTDTQYF. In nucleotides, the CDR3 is TGTGCCAGCAGCGGACCCGGGAGCACAGATACGCAGTATTTT. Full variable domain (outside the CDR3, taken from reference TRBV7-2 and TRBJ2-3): GAGVSQSPSNKVTEKGKDVELRCDPISGHTALYWYRQSLGQGLEFLIYFQGNSAPDKSGLPSDRFSAERTGGSVSTLTIQRTQQEDSAVYLCASSGPGSTDTQYFGPGTRLTVL.

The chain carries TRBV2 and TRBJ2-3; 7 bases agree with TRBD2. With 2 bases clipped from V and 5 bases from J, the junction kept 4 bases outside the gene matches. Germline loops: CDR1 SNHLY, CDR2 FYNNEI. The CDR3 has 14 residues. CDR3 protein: CASSESLAGDTQYF. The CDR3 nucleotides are TGTGCCAGCAGTGAAAGTTTAGCGGGAGATACGCAGTATTTT.

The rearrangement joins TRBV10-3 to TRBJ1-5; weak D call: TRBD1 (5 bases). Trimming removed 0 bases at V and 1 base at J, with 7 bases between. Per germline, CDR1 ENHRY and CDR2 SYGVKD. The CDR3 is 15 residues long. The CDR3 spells CAISESGESNQPQHF. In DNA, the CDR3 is TGTGCCATCAGTGAGTCGGGGGAAAGCAATCAGCCCCAGCATTTT.

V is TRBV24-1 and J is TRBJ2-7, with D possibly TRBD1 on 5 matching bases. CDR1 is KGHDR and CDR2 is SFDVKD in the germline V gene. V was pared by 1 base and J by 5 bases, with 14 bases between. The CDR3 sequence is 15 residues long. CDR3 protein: CATSDFVAGRNEQYF. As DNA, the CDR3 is TGTGCCACCAGTGATTTTGTGGCAGGGCGGAACGAGCAGTACTTC.

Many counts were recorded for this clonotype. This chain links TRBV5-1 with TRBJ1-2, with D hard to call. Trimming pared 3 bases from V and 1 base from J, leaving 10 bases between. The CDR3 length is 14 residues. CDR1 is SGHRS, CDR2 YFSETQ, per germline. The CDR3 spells CASSYNTDNYGYTF. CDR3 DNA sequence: TGCGCCAGCAGCTATAACACGGATAACTATGGCTACACCTTC.

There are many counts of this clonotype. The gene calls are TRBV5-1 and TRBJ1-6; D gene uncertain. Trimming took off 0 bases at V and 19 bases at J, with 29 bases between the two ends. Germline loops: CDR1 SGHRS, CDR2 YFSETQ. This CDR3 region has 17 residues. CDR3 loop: CASSLAGRDTPFSRPHF. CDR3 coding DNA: TGCGCCAGCAGCTTGGCTGGCCGAGACACTCCATTTTCGCGGCCTCACTTT.

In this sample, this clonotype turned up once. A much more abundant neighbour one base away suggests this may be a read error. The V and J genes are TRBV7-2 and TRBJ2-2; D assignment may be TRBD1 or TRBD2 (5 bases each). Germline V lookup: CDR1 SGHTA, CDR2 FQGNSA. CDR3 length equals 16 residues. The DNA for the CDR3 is TGTGCCTGCAGGCCCCCTGGGGGAGCGAACACCGGGGAGCTGTTTTTT. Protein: CACRPPGGANTGELFF. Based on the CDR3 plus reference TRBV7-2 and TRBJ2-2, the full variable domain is GAGVSQSPSNKVTEKGKDVELRCDPISGHTALYWYRQSLGQGLEFLIYFQGNSAPDKSGLPSDRFSAERTGGSVSTLTIQRTQQEDSAVYLCACRPPGGANTGELFFGEGSRLTVL.

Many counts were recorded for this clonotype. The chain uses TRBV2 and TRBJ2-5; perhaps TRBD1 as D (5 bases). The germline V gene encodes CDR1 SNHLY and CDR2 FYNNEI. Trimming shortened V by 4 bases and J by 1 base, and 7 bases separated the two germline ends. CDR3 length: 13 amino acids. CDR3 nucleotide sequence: TGTGCCAGCAGTGGGGGCGGCCAAGAGACCCAGTACTTC. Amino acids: CASSGGGQETQYF.

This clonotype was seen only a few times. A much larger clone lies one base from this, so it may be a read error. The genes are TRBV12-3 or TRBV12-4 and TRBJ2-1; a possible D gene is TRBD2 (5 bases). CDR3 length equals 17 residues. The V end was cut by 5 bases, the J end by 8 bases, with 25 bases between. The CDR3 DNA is TGTGCCAGCAGTCAGACCCAAGCGGAACTGACTTACGATGAGCAGTTCTTC. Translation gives CASSQTQAELTYDEQFF.

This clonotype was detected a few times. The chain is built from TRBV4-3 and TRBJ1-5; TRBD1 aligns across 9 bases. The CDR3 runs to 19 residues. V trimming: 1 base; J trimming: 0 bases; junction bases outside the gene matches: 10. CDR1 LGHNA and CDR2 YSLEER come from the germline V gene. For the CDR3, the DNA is TGCGCCAGCAGCCAAGTAACAGGGGGCCCTTGGGATAGCAATCAGCCCCAGCATTTT. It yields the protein CASSQVTGGPWDSNQPQHF.

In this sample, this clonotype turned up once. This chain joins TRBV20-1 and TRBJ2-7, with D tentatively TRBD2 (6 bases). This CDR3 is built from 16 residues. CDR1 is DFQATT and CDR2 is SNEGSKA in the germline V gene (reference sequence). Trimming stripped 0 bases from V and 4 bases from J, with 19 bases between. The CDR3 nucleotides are TGCAGTGCTAGAGATACACGAGCAGGGACTTTTTACGAGCAGTACTTC. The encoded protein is CSARDTRAGTFYEQYF.